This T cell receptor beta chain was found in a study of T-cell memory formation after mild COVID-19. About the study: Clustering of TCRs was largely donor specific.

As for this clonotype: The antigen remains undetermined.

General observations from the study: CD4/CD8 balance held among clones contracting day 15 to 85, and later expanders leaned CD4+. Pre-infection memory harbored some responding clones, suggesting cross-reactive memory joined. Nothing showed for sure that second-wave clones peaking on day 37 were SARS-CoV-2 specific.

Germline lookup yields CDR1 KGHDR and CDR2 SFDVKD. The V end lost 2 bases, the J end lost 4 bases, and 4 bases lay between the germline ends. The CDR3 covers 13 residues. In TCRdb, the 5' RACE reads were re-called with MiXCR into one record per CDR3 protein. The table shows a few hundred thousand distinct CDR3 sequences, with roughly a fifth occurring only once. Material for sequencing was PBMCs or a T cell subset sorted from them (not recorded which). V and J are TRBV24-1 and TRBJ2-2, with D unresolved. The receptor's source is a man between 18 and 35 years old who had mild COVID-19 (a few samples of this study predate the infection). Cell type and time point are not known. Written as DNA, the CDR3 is TGTGCCACCAGTGATTGGATCACCGGGGAGCTGTTTTTT. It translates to CATSDWITGELFF.